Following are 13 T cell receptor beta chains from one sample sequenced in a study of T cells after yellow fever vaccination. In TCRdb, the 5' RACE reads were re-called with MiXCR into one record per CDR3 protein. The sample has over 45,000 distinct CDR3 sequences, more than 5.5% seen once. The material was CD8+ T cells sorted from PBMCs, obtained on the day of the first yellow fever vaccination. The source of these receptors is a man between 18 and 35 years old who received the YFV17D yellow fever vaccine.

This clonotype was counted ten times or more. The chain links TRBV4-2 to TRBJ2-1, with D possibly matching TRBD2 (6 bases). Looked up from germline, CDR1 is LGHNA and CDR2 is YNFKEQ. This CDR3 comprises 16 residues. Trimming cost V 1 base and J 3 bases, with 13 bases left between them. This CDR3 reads CASSQGAGTLYNEQFF. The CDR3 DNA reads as TGTGCCAGCAGCCAAGGGGCCGGGACTCTCTACAATGAGCAGTTCTTC.

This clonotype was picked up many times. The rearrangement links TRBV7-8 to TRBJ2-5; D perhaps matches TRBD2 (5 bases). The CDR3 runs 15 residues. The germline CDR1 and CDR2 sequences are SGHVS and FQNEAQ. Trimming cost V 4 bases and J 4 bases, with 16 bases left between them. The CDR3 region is CASSYLVEGIETQYF. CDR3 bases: TGTGCCAGCAGCTACCTTGTCGAGGGCATAGAGACCCAGTACTTC. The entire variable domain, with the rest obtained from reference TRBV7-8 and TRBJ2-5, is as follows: GAGVSQSPRYKVAKRGQDVALRCDPISGHVSLFWYQQALGQGPEFLTYFQNEAQLDKSGLPSDRFFAERPEGSVSTLKIQRTQQEDSAVYLCASSYLVEGIETQYFGPGTRLLVL.

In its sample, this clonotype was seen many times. The CDR3 coding sequence is TGTGCCAGCAGCCGAGACAGGGAATATGGCTACACCTTC. Translated: CASSRDREYGYTF. The chain links TRBV6-2 or TRBV6-3 to TRBJ1-2, with TRBD1 matching over 7 bases. The germline V gene encodes CDR1 MNHEY and CDR2 SVGEGT. The CDR3 contains 13 residues. V dropped 6 bases and J dropped 5; count of bases not matched to a gene: 6.

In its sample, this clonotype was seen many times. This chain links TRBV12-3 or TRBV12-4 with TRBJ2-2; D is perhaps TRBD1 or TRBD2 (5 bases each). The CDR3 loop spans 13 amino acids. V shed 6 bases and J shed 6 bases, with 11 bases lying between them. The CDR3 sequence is CASRVGVPGELFF. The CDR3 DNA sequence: TGTGCCAGCAGGGTGGGGGTTCCCGGGGAGCTGTTTTTT.

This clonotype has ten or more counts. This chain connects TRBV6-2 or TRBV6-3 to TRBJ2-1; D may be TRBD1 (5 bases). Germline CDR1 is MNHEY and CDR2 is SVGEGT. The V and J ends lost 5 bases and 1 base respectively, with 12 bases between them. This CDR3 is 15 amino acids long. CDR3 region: CASSNLQGSYNEQFF. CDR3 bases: TGTGCCAGCAGTAACCTTCAGGGATCCTACAATGAGCAGTTCTTC.

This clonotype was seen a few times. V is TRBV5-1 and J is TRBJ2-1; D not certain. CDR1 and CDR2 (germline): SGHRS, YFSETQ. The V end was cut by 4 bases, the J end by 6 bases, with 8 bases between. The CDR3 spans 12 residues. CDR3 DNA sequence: TGCGCCAGCAGCACACACCGCAATGAGCAGTTCTTC. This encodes CASSTHRNEQFF.

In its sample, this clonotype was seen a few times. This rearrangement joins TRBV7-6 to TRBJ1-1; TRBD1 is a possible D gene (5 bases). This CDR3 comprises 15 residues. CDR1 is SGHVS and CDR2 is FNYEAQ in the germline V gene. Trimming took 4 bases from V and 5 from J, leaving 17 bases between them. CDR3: CASSYLPGSETEAFF. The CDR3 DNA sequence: TGTGCCAGCAGCTACCTCCCAGGGTCGGAGACTGAAGCTTTCTTT.

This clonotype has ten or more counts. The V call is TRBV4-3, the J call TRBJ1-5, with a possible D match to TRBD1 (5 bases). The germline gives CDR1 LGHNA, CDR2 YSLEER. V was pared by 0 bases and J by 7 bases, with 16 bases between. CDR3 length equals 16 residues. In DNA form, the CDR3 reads TGCGCCAGCAGCCAAGATCGGGGGGGAAGGACACAGCCCCAGCATTTT. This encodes CASSQDRGGRTQPQHF.

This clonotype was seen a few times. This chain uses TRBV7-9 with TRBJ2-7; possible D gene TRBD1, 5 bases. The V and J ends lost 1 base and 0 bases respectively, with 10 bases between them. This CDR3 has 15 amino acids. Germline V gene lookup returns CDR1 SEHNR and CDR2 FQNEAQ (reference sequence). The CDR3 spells CASSLVGAGSYEQYF. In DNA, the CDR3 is TGTGCCAGCAGCTTAGTAGGGGCTGGCTCCTACGAGCAGTACTTC.

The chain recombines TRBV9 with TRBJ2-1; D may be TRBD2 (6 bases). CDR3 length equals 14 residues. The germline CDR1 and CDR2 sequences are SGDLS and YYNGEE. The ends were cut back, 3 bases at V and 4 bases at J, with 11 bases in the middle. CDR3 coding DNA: TGTGCCAGCAGCGGCGGAGGGAGGTACAATGAGCAGTTCTTC. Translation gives CASSGGGRYNEQFF.

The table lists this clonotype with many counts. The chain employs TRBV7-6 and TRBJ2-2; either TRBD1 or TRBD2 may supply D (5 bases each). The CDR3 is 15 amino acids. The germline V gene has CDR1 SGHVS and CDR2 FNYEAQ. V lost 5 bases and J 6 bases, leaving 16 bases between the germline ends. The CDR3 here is CASSPYGGRAGELFF. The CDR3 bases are TGTGCCAGCAGCCCCTATGGGGGTCGCGCCGGGGAGCTGTTTTTT. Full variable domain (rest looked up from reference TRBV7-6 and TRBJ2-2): GAGVSQSPRYKVTKRGQDVALRCDPISGHVSLYWYRQALGQGPEFLTYFNYEAQQDKSGLPNDRFSAERPEGSISTLTIQRTEQRDSAMYRCASSPYGGRAGELFFGEGSRLTVL.

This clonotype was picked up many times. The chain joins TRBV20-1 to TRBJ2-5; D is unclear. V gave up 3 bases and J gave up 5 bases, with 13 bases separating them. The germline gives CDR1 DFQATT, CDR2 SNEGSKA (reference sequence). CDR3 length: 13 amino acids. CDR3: CSASLPDPETQYF. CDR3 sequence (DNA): TGCAGTGCTAGTCTTCCAGATCCGGAGACCCAGTACTTC.

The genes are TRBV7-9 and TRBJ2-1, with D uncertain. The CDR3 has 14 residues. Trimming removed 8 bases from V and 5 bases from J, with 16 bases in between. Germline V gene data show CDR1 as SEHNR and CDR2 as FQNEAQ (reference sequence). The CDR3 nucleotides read TGTGCCAGCGGCCCCGGGCTACTGCACAATGAGCAGTTCTTC. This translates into CASGPGLLHNEQFF.